Listed here are 3 T cell receptor beta chains from one sample, sequenced in a study of technical replicates of blood from several donors. This table comes from immunoSEQ multiplex PCR, and its TCRdb copy is limited to in-frame clones, with some not included. The repertoire has over 50,000 clones, around 97% of them found once; the top ten carry approximately 0.18%. Sample: T cells isolated from PBMCs. The receptors originated from a human donor in good health.

This chain links TRBV9 with TRBJ2-1; 8 nucleotides line up with TRBD1. Losses at the gene ends were 0 bases for V and 12 bases for J; bases not matched to a gene: 5. CDR3 length: 13 residues. Germline V gene lookup returns CDR1 SGDLS and CDR2 YYNGEE. The CDR3 DNA reads TGTGCCAGCAGCGTAGCCATGGACAGGGCGCAGTTCTTC. Its translation: CASSVAMDRAQFF.

This clone showed up just once. The chain employs TRBV19 and TRBJ2-7, with D possibly matching TRBD1 (7 bases). Per the germline V gene, CDR1 is LNHDA and CDR2 is SQIVND (reference sequence). The CDR3 has 15 residues. V lost 3 bases to trimming and J lost 3 bases, with 15 bases between them. CDR3 bases: TGTGCCAGTAGTATGTCGCAGGGGGGAGTCTACGAGCAGTACTTC. Translating gives CASSMSQGGVYEQYF.

The genes are TRBV11-2 and TRBJ2-1; 7 bases map to TRBD2. With V trimmed by 1 base and J by 3 bases, 6 bases remained unmatched. This CDR3 region has 16 residues. Germline lookup yields CDR1 SGHAT and CDR2 FQNNGV. The CDR3 coding sequence is TGTGCCAGCAGCTTAGGACGCGGGAGAGGCTACAATGAGCAGTTCTTC. Translating it yields CASSLGRGRGYNEQFF.